This TCR beta chain was captured by sequencing in a study of T cell changes during pregnancy in multiple sclerosis (dated 2019 in TCRdb). About the full investigation: The study looked at changes in the T cell repertoire across pregnancy in women with multiple sclerosis.

The germline V gene supplies CDR1 WSHSY and CDR2 SAAADI. The CDR3 holds 17 amino acids from the cysteine to the phenylalanine. The sequence is cut down to CDR3 DNA, 51 bases in frame from base 1. Compared with germline, V lacks 6 bases and J lacks 7 bases; bases without a gene match: 15. Comments on this clone: It has no known antigen specificity. One base away there is no much larger clone; base qualities are not given.

Libraries were made using the immunoSEQ multiplex PCR assay. TCRdb mirrors the immuneACCESS table, restricted to in-frame sequences. Some clones are absent from its copies; in checked studies, under half trace to an unresolved V gene, and the reason for the others is unknown. The sample table holds approximately 100,000 clones, of which roughly nine tenths were seen once. Around 3.2% of the sample rests with the top ten. The sequence came from a female donor with multiple sclerosis, enrolled in a pregnancy study. The sequence links TRBV10-2 to TRBJ2-7; 13 of the junction bases match TRBD2. The sequences come from peripheral blood, collected after pregnancy. The sequence in DNA is TGCGCCAGCAGGGGACTAGCGGGACCGAACCGAAATAGGGAGCAGTACTTC. It translates to CASRGLAGPNRNREQYF.